Listed here are 32 T cell receptor beta chains from one sample, sequenced in a study of shared clonotypes between healthy human individuals. The method was immunoSEQ multiplex PCR; TCRdb's version includes in-frame clones alone and lacks a portion of them. The sample lists about 1 million clones, roughly 74% occurring once. Sample: memory CD4+ T cells from PBMCs. Subset reported: CD45RA-negative fraction. These receptors all stem from a man aged 18 to 29 in good health. Some clones in this sample may be carry-over from other donors' samples.

The chain uses TRBV7-9 and TRBJ1-1; TRBD1 agrees at 7 bases. Losses at the gene ends were 0 bases for V and 0 bases for J; bases not matched to a gene: 7. CDR3 length: 17 amino acids. CDR1 and CDR2 (germline): SEHNR, FQNEAQ (reference sequence). The CDR3 loop is CASSLATGIGLNTEAFF. The CDR3 DNA reads as TGTGCCAGCAGCTTAGCGACAGGGATAGGGTTGAACACTGAAGCTTTCTTT.

The J gene is TRBJ2-7, the V gene TRBV19; 9 bases map to TRBD1. The CDR3 has 13 residues. V shed 6 bases, J shed 12 bases, and the junction held 12 bases outside the gene matches. The germline gives CDR1 LNHDA, CDR2 SQIVND (reference sequence). CDR3 residues: CASRQPGQGTPYF. In DNA form, the CDR3 reads TGTGCCAGTAGACAACCGGGACAGGGTACTCCGTACTTC.

As regards this clone: This may arise from a read error, as a much more abundant clone is one base away. Other DNA sequences in this sample translate to the same CDR3. This sequence joins TRBV28 and TRBJ2-3; 10 bases line up with TRBD1. Looked up from germline, CDR1 is MDHEN and CDR2 is SYDVKM. The CDR3 sequence is 14 residues long. The J segment lost 6 bases and the V segment lost 4 bases, leaving 4 bases of the junction unmatched. The CDR3 DNA reads as TGTGCCAGCAGTTCCGGGACAGGGGTGGATACGCAGTATTTT. It encodes CASSSGTGVDTQYF.

The sample holds a few counts of this clone. The genes are TRBV28 and TRBJ1-2, with 8 nucleotides matching TRBD1. V shed 1 base and J 5 bases; nucleotides not matched to a gene: 15. This CDR3 has 18 residues. Germline CDR1 is MDHEN and CDR2 is SYDVKM. The CDR3 spells CASSLLGLGQGWNYGYTF. The CDR3 bases are TGTGCCAGCAGTTTATTGGGCCTTGGACAGGGCTGGAATTATGGCTACACCTTC.

This clone came up once. The chain joins TRBV5-1 to TRBJ2-3; 13 nucleotides align to TRBD2. J was trimmed by 4 bases and V by 4 bases; bases with no gene match: 6. The germline gives CDR1 SGHRS, CDR2 YFSETQ. The CDR3 extends over 16 amino acids. The CDR3 here is CASSHGLAGVADTQYF. DNA for the CDR3: TGCGCCAGCAGCCATGGACTAGCGGGAGTAGCAGATACGCAGTATTTT.

This chain uses TRBV28 with TRBJ1-2, with no clear D. The ends were cut back, 6 bases at V and 5 bases at J, with 10 bases in the middle. Germline V CDR1 and CDR2: MDHEN, SYDVKM. This CDR3 spans 12 amino acids. The CDR3 loop is CASRALRYGYTF. CDR3 DNA: TGTGCCAGCAGGGCCTTACGGTATGGCTACACCTTC.

This clone was found a few times. The chain is built from TRBV7-8 and TRBJ1-3; the match to TRBD1 covers 7 bases. Germline trimming cut 5 bases from V and 6 bases from J; bases unmatched to any gene: 10. Germline V gives CDR1 SGHVS, CDR2 FQNEAQ. CDR3 size: 15 residues. The CDR3 coding sequence is TGTGCCAGCAGCGCGCCACAGGGGCAGGAAAACACCATATATTTT. Translated: CASSAPQGQENTIYF.

This rearrangement joins TRBV28 to TRBJ1-2, with 8 bases identical to TRBD1. The CDR3 is 16 residues long. The V gene's germline CDR1 is MDHEN and CDR2 SYDVKM. The V gene end was trimmed by 2 bases and the J gene end by 5 bases; junction bases not matched to a gene: 10. This CDR3 reads CASSLPGQGALYGYTF. The CDR3, as DNA: TGTGCCAGCAGTTTACCCGGACAGGGCGCTTTGTATGGCTACACCTTC.

Details on this clone: A much larger clone lies one base from this, so it may be a read error. The chain employs TRBV7-2 and TRBJ2-1; a weak D match, TRBD2 (5 bases). The CDR3 loop spans 11 amino acids. V lost 8 bases to trimming and J lost 5 bases, with 7 bases between them. Germline V gene sequence: CDR1 SGHTA, CDR2 FQGNSA. The CDR3 spells CASGENNEQFF. The CDR3 DNA sequence: TGTGCCAGCGGGGAGAACAATGAGCAGTTCTTC.

The chain is built from TRBV5-1 and TRBJ2-1, with TRBD1 identical over 9 bases. Germline CDR1 is SGHRS and CDR2 is YFSETQ. This CDR3 is 14 amino acids long. Germline trimming cut 0 bases from V and 9 bases from J; bases unmatched to any gene: 4. The CDR3 DNA reads as TGCGCCAGCAGCTTGGAGGGACAGGGATTTGAGCAGTTCTTC. It codes for CASSLEGQGFEQFF.

This chain connects TRBV11-3 to TRBJ2-2; the D call may be TRBD1 or TRBD2 (5 bases each). The germline V and J ends were trimmed by 1 base and 5 bases, with 8 bases remaining between them. Germline V gives CDR1 SGHNT, CDR2 YENEEA. The CDR3 runs 14 residues. DNA for the CDR3: TGTGCCAGCAGCTTAGGAGGGGATACCGGGGAGCTGTTTTTT. Protein sequence: CASSLGGDTGELFF. The complete variable domain, with remaining parts taken from reference TRBV11-3 and TRBJ2-2, reads EAGVVQSPRYKIIEKKQPVAFWCNPISGHNTLYWYLQNLGQGPELLIRYENEEAVDDSQLPKDRFSAERLKGVDSTLKIQPAELGDSAVYLCASSLGGDTGELFFGEGSRLTVL.

The V gene is TRBV6-1, the J gene TRBJ1-1; TRBD1 agrees at 12 bases. The germline V gene encodes CDR1 MNHNS and CDR2 SASEGT. This CDR3 comprises 15 residues. Trimming cost V 5 bases and J 7 bases; bases outside gene matches: 8. CDR3 nucleotides: TGTGCCAGCAGTCCCAGGGACAGGGGGCGGGGTGAAGCTTTCTTT. Translating it yields CASSPRDRGRGEAFF.

The V gene is TRBV2, the J gene TRBJ1-5; no reliable D call. CDR3 size: 15 residues. V was clipped by 2 bases and J by 4 bases, with 12 bases between them. The V gene's germline CDR1 is SNHLY and CDR2 FYNNEI. As DNA, the CDR3 is TGTGCCAGCAGTGAAAGGGAGGTTCAAAATCAGCCCCAGCATTTT. Protein product: CASSEREVQNQPQHF.

The chain couples TRBV6-5 to TRBJ1-1, with D unclear. V lost 10 bases to trimming and J lost 1 base, with 10 bases between them. The germline V gene has CDR1 MNHEY and CDR2 SVGAGI. The CDR3 has 12 amino acids. CDR3 nucleotide sequence: TGTGCCACACATCGGGGGAACACTGAAGCTTTCTTT. This encodes CATHRGNTEAFF.

V gene TRBV9 combines with J gene TRBJ2-5, with D possibly TRBD1 on 5 matching bases. The V and J ends lost 4 bases and 4 bases respectively, with 14 bases between them. The CDR3 totals 14 residues. Germline CDR1 reads SGDLS; CDR2 reads YYNGEE. As DNA, the CDR3 is TGTGCCAGCAGCCCTGGGGTGGGGCGAGAGACCCAGTACTTC. Its protein product is CASSPGVGRETQYF.

This clone was seen only once. This chain connects TRBV27 to TRBJ1-2; 8 nucleotides line up with TRBD1. Germline CDR1 MNHEY, CDR2 SMNVEV (reference sequence). V shed 6 bases and J 13 bases; nucleotides not matched to a gene: 13. CDR3 size: 13 residues. CDR3 region: CASRPSRTGSSTF. The CDR3 DNA reads TGTGCCAGCAGGCCCTCCCGGACAGGGTCTAGCACCTTC.

This rearrangement joins TRBV9 to TRBJ2-5, with 11 bases identical to TRBD1. Germline CDR1 reads SGDLS; CDR2 reads YYNGEE. The junction had 6 bases not matched to a gene; V was cut back by 3 bases and J by 5 bases. The CDR3 is made up of 15 amino acids. The CDR3 region is CASSGGQGARETQYF. As DNA, the CDR3 is TGTGCCAGCAGCGGAGGACAGGGGGCGCGTGAGACCCAGTACTTC. Full variable domain (remainder filled in from reference TRBV9 and TRBJ2-5): DSGVTQTPKHLITATGQRVTLRCSPRSGDLSVYWYQQSLDQGLQFLIQYYNGEERAKGNILERFSAQQFPDLHSELNLSSLELGDSALYFCASSGGQGARETQYFGPGTRLLVL.

V and J are TRBV7-3 and TRBJ1-1; 8 bases agree with TRBD1. Losses at the gene ends were 5 bases for V and 3 bases for J; bases not matched to a gene: 11. Per the germline V gene, CDR1 is SGHTA and CDR2 is FQGTGA. The CDR3 length is 16 residues. This CDR3 reads CASSPGISQGDTEAFF. As DNA, the CDR3 is TGTGCCAGCAGCCCAGGAATTTCACAGGGGGACACTGAAGCTTTCTTT.

The chain recombines TRBV7-2 with TRBJ1-2; no reliable D call. The length of the CDR3 is 15 residues. The V gene lost 0 bases and the J gene lost 0 bases, with 8 bases spanning the gap. Looked up from germline, CDR1 is SGHTA and CDR2 is FQGNSA. CDR3 sequence: CASSLAPVTNYGYTF. CDR3 bases: TGTGCCAGCAGCTTAGCGCCAGTCACTAACTATGGCTACACCTTC. Together with reference TRBV7-2 and TRBJ1-2, the CDR3 gives the full variable domain: GAGVSQSPSNKVTEKGKDVELRCDPISGHTALYWYRQSLGQGLEFLIYFQGNSAPDKSGLPSDRFSAERTGGSVSTLTIQRTQQEDSAVYLCASSLAPVTNYGYTFGSGTRLTVV.

The V and J genes are TRBV20-1 and TRBJ1-4; 9 bases are shared with TRBD1. This CDR3 is 11 amino acids long. Germline V CDR1 and CDR2: DFQATT, SNEGSKA (reference sequence). V shed 2 bases and J 13 bases; nucleotides not matched to a gene: 2. CDR3 in amino acids: CSARMGQGLFF. Here the CDR3 DNA reads TGCAGTGCTAGAATGGGACAGGGACTGTTTTTT.

This clone was seen ten or more times. This rearrangement joins TRBV4-1 to TRBJ1-2, with 9 bases identical to TRBD1. With V trimmed by 0 bases and J by 6 bases, 2 bases remained unmatched. The germline V gene encodes CDR1 MGHRA and CDR2 YSYEKL. The CDR3 has 14 amino acids. CDR3 DNA: TGCGCCAGCAGCCAAGATACAGGGGGCGATGGCTACACCTTC. Encoded protein: CASSQDTGGDGYTF.

Remarks on this clone: Other DNA sequences in the sample encode the same CDR3. This chain connects TRBV5-1 to TRBJ1-1; no clear D. This CDR3 is built from 14 residues. CDR1 and CDR2 from the germline V gene are SGHRS and YFSETQ. Deletions cut 1 base from V and 3 bases from J, with 10 bases between. The CDR3 spells CASSLLGLDTEAFF. The CDR3 DNA is TGCGCCAGCAGCTTGTTGGGCTTGGACACTGAAGCTTTCTTT.

V usage is TRBV27 and J usage is TRBJ2-1; D assignment may be TRBD1 or TRBD2 (5 bases each). Per germline, CDR1 MNHEY and CDR2 SMNVEV (reference sequence). Trimming took off 8 bases at V and 0 bases at J, with 17 bases between the two ends. CDR3 size: 16 residues. Here the CDR3 reads CASRGGFDSSYNEQFF. The CDR3 nucleotides are TGTGCCAGCCGGGGTGGGTTCGACAGCTCCTACAATGAGCAGTTCTTC.

This clone was recorded once. The rearrangement links TRBV20-1 to TRBJ2-7; D unresolved. Trimming removed 5 bases from V and 6 bases from J, with 11 bases in between. Germline V gene lookup returns CDR1 DFQATT and CDR2 SNEGSKA (reference sequence). This CDR3 comprises 11 residues. Here the CDR3 reads CSALRFPEQYF. The DNA of the CDR3 is TGCAGTGCTTTACGATTCCCCGAGCAGTACTTC.

The gene calls are TRBV27 and TRBJ2-7; 9 bases match TRBD1. The CDR3 length is 14 residues. J gave up 5 bases and V 7 bases, and 9 bases lay outside the gene matches. CDR1 MNHEY and CDR2 SMNVEV come from the germline V gene (reference sequence). CDR3 in DNA: TGTGCCAGCACCCACAGGGGGCGAGTTAACGAGCAGTACTTC. It specifies CASTHRGRVNEQYF.

This clone was recorded once. The chain links TRBV5-4 to TRBJ1-2, with 10 positions matching TRBD1. V gave up 3 bases and J gave up 5 bases; unmatched junction bases: 7. The CDR3 has 15 amino acids. CDR1 and CDR2 from the germline V gene are SGHNT and YYREEE (reference sequence). CDR3 amino acids: CASSSPTGGWYGYTF. In DNA form, the CDR3 reads TGTGCCAGCAGCTCCCCGACAGGGGGCTGGTATGGCTACACCTTC.

V gene TRBV10-3 combines with J gene TRBJ2-1, with 12 positions matching TRBD2. CDR3 size: 15 residues. V lost 6 bases, J lost 6 bases, and 6 bases stayed unmatched. Germline V lookup: CDR1 ENHRY, CDR2 SYGVKD. The CDR3 nucleotides read TGTGCCATCAGAGAGACTAGCGGGAGCTCCAATGAGCAGTTCTTC. Translated: CAIRETSGSSNEQFF.

The chain carries TRBV6-1 and TRBJ2-2; 9 bases match TRBD2. In germline, CDR1 is MNHNS, CDR2 SASEGT. The CDR3 is 15 residues long. Trimming cost V 6 bases and J 6 bases; bases outside gene matches: 8. The CDR3 loop reads CASRVSGSGPGELFF. CDR3 nucleotides: TGTGCCAGCAGGGTTAGCGGGAGCGGTCCCGGGGAGCTGTTTTTT.

The rearrangement uses TRBV6-6 and TRBJ2-5, with D possibly matching TRBD2 (6 bases). The CDR3 is 14 amino acids. The germline V gene encodes CDR1 MNHNY and CDR2 SVGAGI (reference sequence). Trimming took 7 bases from V and 3 from J, leaving 15 bases between them. This CDR3 is CASTPLGGEETQYF. DNA of the CDR3: TGTGCCAGCACGCCCCTGGGCGGGGAAGAGACCCAGTACTTC.

This clone was detected a few times. This rearrangement joins TRBV5-1 to TRBJ2-7; D may be TRBD1 (5 bases). Germline CDR1 and CDR2: SGHRS and YFSETQ. The CDR3 length is 16 residues. Trimming stripped 0 bases from V and 5 bases from J, with 18 bases between. Written as DNA, the CDR3 is TGCGCCAGCAGCTTGGAGGCAGGGTTTGTCCTCCACGAGCAGTACTTC. The encoded protein is CASSLEAGFVLHEQYF.

This chain connects TRBV5-1 to TRBJ2-1, with a possible D match to TRBD1 (6 bases). Germline V gene data show CDR1 as SGHRS and CDR2 as YFSETQ. The CDR3 sequence is 13 residues long. Deletions cut 1 base from V and 5 bases from J, with 7 bases between. CDR3 DNA: TGCGCCAGCAGCTTGAAGGGGGACAATGAGCAGTTCTTC. Encoded protein: CASSLKGDNEQFF.

The rearrangement links TRBV4-1 to TRBJ2-2; possible D gene TRBD2, 6 bases. V was clipped by 2 bases and J by 8 bases, with 15 bases between them. Germline loops: CDR1 MGHRA, CDR2 YSYEKL. The CDR3 runs to 15 residues. In nucleotides, the CDR3 is TGCGCCAGCAGCCAACCCCTGGGACTTGCAGGGGAGCTGTTTTTT. Translated, it gives CASSQPLGLAGELFF.